This T cell receptor (beta chain) was documented in a study of T cell clonality in common variable immunodeficiency. General study findings and limits: Reportedly, TCR beta sequences from common variable immunodeficiency showed fewer deletions and N-nucleotide insertions. T cell subpopulation sequencing would be needed to explain CVID clonality. TCRbeta clonality was increased in CVID versus healthy controls.

Turning to this clone: Antigen: not known. The read falls 3 residues short of the CDR3 end, and the missing part is taken from the germline J gene.

Trimming removed 1 base at V and 5 bases at J, with 9 bases between. Germline CDR1 and CDR2: SGHTA and FQGTGA. This CDR3 is 13 amino acids long. Assay: immunoSEQ multiplex PCR; the TCRdb copy retains only in-frame clones and omits some. Recorded for this sample: about 15,000 clones. CVID subjects were around 16 female and approximately 30 male, aged roughly 9 to 70. The sequenced sample consisted of peripheral blood mononuclear cells. This sequence originates from a human donor with common variable immunodeficiency. The gene calls are TRBV7-3 and TRBJ2-7; weak D call: TRBD2 (6 bases). CDR3 loop: CASSLRWGDEQYF. CDR3 bases read: TGTGCCAGCAGCTTAAGGTGGGGGGACGAG.